This is a list of T cell receptor beta chains from one sample in a study of blood T cell repertoires in COVID-19. The table came from immunoSEQ multiplex PCR; TCRdb's copy has only in-frame clones and leaves some out. The sample lists fewer than 350,000 clones; approximately 89% were seen once. Sequencing used peripheral blood. The receptor source for this set is a woman aged 60-75 years with COVID-19, enrolled during active disease. Both conserved end residues are part of each CDR3. A D gene is named only where the DNA matches it firmly. For some rows the clone size is stated as once, few or many, or as a class when expanded; others skip it.

TRBJ2-2 - - 16 TRBV27 TGTGCCAGCAGTTTACTCGGGGGGCCAGACACCGGGGAGCTGTTTTTT CASSLLGGPDTGELFF
TRBJ1-2 - TRBD1 14 TRBV14 TGTGCCAGCAGCCACCCGGGACAGGGAGGTGGCTACACCTTC CASSHPGQGGGYTF
TRBJ2-7 - - 11 TRBV7-6 TGTGCCAGCAGCCTAGAAGGAGGGCAGTACTTC CASSLEGGQYF
TRBJ1-2 - - 13 TRBV28 TGTGCCACATCCGACAGAACTCACTATGGCTACACCTTC CATSDRTHYGYTF
TRBJ1-4 - - 16 TRBV5-1 TGCGCCAGCAGCTTGGGACAGGCAGCAACTAATGAAAAACTGTTTTTT CASSLGQAATNEKLFF
TRBJ1-5 - - 14 TRBV10-3 TGTGCCATCAGTGGTCTCAGGGTGGATCAGCCCCAGCATTTT CAISGLRVDQPQHF
TRBJ2-7 - TRBD1 15 TRBV6-5 TGTGCCAGCACCCTTCCGAACAGGGGGCTCTACGAGCAGTACTTC CASTLPNRGLYEQYF
TRBJ1-1 - - 14 TRBV19 TGTGCCAGTAGTATAGATCAAACGTCGCGTGAAGCTTTCTTT CASSIDQTSREAFF
TRBJ2-2 - TRBD2 16 TRBV19 TGTGCCAGTAGTTTCACTAGCGCTCCGAACACCGGGGAGCTGTTTTTT CASSFTSAPNTGELFF
TRBJ2-7 - TRBD1 15 TRBV5-1 TGCGCCAGCAGCACCACGGGACAGGGAATATTAGAGCAGTACTTC CASSTTGQGILEQYF
TRBJ2-1 - TRBD2 17 TRBV19 TGTGCCAGTAGTATTGCGGGGGTCCCTTCGTCGTACAATGAGCAGTTCTTC CASSIAGVPSSYNEQFF
TRBJ1-5 - TRBD1 14 TRBV19 TGTGCCAGTACTCCAGGGGGGTATGATCAGCCCCAGCATTTT CASTPGGYDQPQHF
TRBJ2-1 once TRBD2 14 TRBV7-9 TGTGCCAGCAGCTTGGACGGGGGGGCCAATGAGCAGTTCTTC CASSLDGGANEQFF
TRBJ1-6 - - 13 TRBV12-3/TRBV12-4 TGTGCCAGCAGTGCAGGGGCTAAGTCACCCCTCCACTTT CASSAGAKSPLHF
TRBJ1-4 - - 16 TRBV5-1 TGCGCCAGCAGCTTGCGTTCAGGGGCCACTAATGAAAAACTGTTTTTT CASSLRSGATNEKLFF
TRBJ2-1 - TRBD2 16 TRBV18 TGTGCCAGCTCCCAAGGACTAGCGGGCTCCTACAATGAGCAGTTCTTC CASSQGLAGSYNEQFF
TRBJ2-5 - TRBD1 14 TRBV10-3 TGTGCCATCAGTGAGGACAGGGTCCAGGAGACCCAGTACTTC CAISEDRVQETQYF
TRBJ1-5 - - 16 TRBV7-2 TGTGCCAGCAGCGTCAGGGTTACGGCGAGCAATCAGCCCCAGCATTTT CASSVRVTASNQPQHF
TRBJ1-4 - TRBD1 16 TRBV9 TGTGCCAGCAGCCTACGACAGGGCTCAACTAATGAAAAACTGTTTTTT CASSLRQGSTNEKLFF
TRBJ1-3 once TRBD1 17 TRBV4-1 TGCGCCAGCAGCCGAAACCGACAGGGAACTTTTGGAAACACCATATATTTT CASSRNRQGTFGNTIYF
TRBJ1-2 few TRBD1 13 TRBV27 TGTGCCAGCAGTCAACGGACAGGGAATGGCTACACCTTC CASSQRTGNGYTF
TRBJ1-1 - - 12 TRBV30 TGTGCCCGAGCGCGGCAGAACACTGAAGCTTTCTTT CARARQNTEAFF
TRBJ1-6 - - 13 TRBV28 TGTGCCAGCCTAAGACAGCTTAATTCACCCCTCCACTTT CASLRQLNSPLHF
TRBJ1-1 - - 13 TRBV7-8 TGTGCCAGCAGCCATTCAGGGGAAACTGAAGCTTTCTTT CASSHSGETEAFF
TRBJ2-7 - TRBD1 12 TRBV27 TGTGCCAGTACAGACCGGGACAGTGAGCAGTACTTC CASTDRDSEQYF
TRBJ1-4 - - 14 TRBV4-1 TGCGCCAGCAGCCAGCGACAGGACTCTGAAAAACTGTTTTTT CASSQRQDSEKLFF
TRBJ2-1 - - 13 TRBV29-1 TGCAGCGCTACTCCTCGGTCGAACAATGAGCAGTTCTTC CSATPRSNNEQFF
TRBJ1-1 few - 11 TRBV20-1 TGCAGTGCTAGACAGGGCACTGAAGCTTTCTTT CSARQGTEAFF
TRBJ1-4 - TRBD1 14 TRBV14 TGTGCCAGCAGCCCACGACAGGGGAATGAAAAACTGTTTTTT CASSPRQGNEKLFF
TRBJ1-2 - TRBD1 15 TRBV7-2 TGTGCCAGCAGCTTAATCCAGGGGGCTAACTATGGCTACACCTTC CASSLIQGANYGYTF
TRBJ2-5 - - 15 TRBV28 TGTGCCAGCAGTTTGCCGGTCTCTAGCCAAGAGACCCAGTACTTC CASSLPVSSQETQYF
TRBJ1-1 - - 13 TRBV13 TGTGCCAGCAGCTTAGACGGGAACACTGAAGCTTTCTTT CASSLDGNTEAFF
TRBJ1-2 - TRBD1 14 TRBV5-1 TGCGCCAGCAGACAGGGGGGAACTAACTATGGCTACACCTTC CASRQGGTNYGYTF
TRBJ1-5 - - 14 TRBV6-5 TGTGCCAGCCTCAGGGCGGCAAGCAATCAGCCCCAGCATTTT CASLRAASNQPQHF
TRBJ1-3 once - 16 TRBV6-5 TGTGCCAGCAGTTACTCCCGCGGAACCTCTGGAAACACCATATATTTT CASSYSRGTSGNTIYF
TRBJ2-3 - - 15 TRBV19 TGTGCCAGTAGCAACAGGGCTCCTAGCACAGATACGCAGTATTTT CASSNRAPSTDTQYF
TRBJ1-1 - - 11 TRBV29-1 TGCAGCGTTCGGCGGGAGGCTGAAGCTTTCTTT CSVRREAEAFF
TRBJ2-2 - - 15 TRBV9 TGTGCCAGCAGCGTATCCAGGGTGAACACCGGGGAGCTGTTTTTT CASSVSRVNTGELFF
TRBJ2-3 - TRBD2 14 TRBV6-6 TGTGCCAGCATGAAGGCTAGCGGGGGAGATACGCAGTATTTT CASMKASGGDTQYF
TRBJ1-1 - - 13 TRBV18 TGTGCCAGCTCTCGAGGGGAGGACACTGAAGCTTTCTTT CASSRGEDTEAFF
TRBJ1-1 - - 13 TRBV11-3 TGTGCCAGCAGCCCGTCCCCCGACAGGGAAGCTTTCTTT CASSPSPDREAFF
TRBJ2-5 - - 14 TRBV4-1 TGCGCCAGCAGCCAAGTGGGGCTTAAAGAGACCCAGTACTTC CASSQVGLKETQYF
TRBJ2-5 - TRBD1 16 TRBV4-1 TGCGCCAGCAGCCAAACGACAGGGGGAGGGAGAGAGACCCAGTACTTC CASSQTTGGGRETQYF
TRBJ2-1 - TRBD2 17 TRBV12-5 TGTGCTAGTGGTTTGGTAGGTCTGGCGGGGGGAAACAATGAGCAGTTCTTC CASGLVGLAGGNNEQFF
TRBJ2-3 - - 16 TRBV9 TGTGCCAGCAGCGTTTCCCCCCTAGCAGCATCAGATACGCAGTATTTT CASSVSPLAASDTQYF